These 29 T cell receptor beta chains were sequenced from one sample in a study of OX40 agonist ivuxolimab in advanced cancers. Library preparation was by the immunoSEQ multiplex PCR assay. What TCRdb holds here is the immuneACCESS table cut down to in-frame rearrangements. Part of the clones is not present; checked against another copy, under half of the missing clones reflect an unresolved V gene, and the others are unexplained. For this sample there are roughly 100,000 clones; 86% appear just once. The ten largest clones take up approximately 5.7% of the sample. Sequenced material: CD4+ or CD8+ T cells sorted from blood, taken in a trial of the OX40 agonist ivuxolimab. Source of these receptors: an adult with an advanced solid tumor such as melanoma, head and neck, liver or kidney cancer.

The V call is TRBV19, the J call TRBJ1-4, with D maybe TRBD1 (6 bases). This CDR3 spans 14 amino acids. Germline CDR1 and CDR2: LNHDA and SQIVND (reference sequence). Trimming cost V 2 bases and J 5 bases, with 9 bases left between them. As DNA, the CDR3 is TGTGCCAGTAGTATAAATAGGGGGAATGAAAAACTGTTTTTT. It yields the protein CASSINRGNEKLFF.

The chain uses TRBV7-8 and TRBJ1-5; no definite D call. Per germline, CDR1 SGHVS and CDR2 FQNEAQ. V was pared by 2 bases and J by 7 bases, with 6 bases between. The CDR3 length is 12 residues. The CDR3 loop reads CASSLLSQPQHF. The CDR3 DNA sequence: TGTGCCAGCAGCTTATTGAGCCAGCCCCAGCATTTT.

The chain joins TRBV11-1 to TRBJ2-7; 7 bases are a match to TRBD2. Trimming took 1 base from V and 5 from J; bases not matched to a gene: 14. Germline V CDR1 and CDR2: SGHAT, FQDESV (reference sequence). This CDR3 spans 17 amino acids. The CDR3 region is CASSLVPLGSGEDEQYF. Here the CDR3 DNA reads TGTGCCAGCAGCTTAGTCCCCTTAGGAAGCGGGGAAGACGAGCAGTACTTC. The variable domain in full, with the rest retrieved from reference TRBV11-1 and TRBJ2-7, is EAEVAQSPRYKITEKSQAVAFWCDPISGHATLYWYRQILGQGPELLVQFQDESVVDDSQLPKDRFSAERLKGVDSTLKIQPAELGDSAMYLCASSLVPLGSGEDEQYFGPGTRLTVT.

The chain combines TRBV11-3 with TRBJ1-1; possible D gene TRBD1, 5 bases. Trimming took 5 bases from V and 1 from J, leaving 14 bases between them. CDR1 and CDR2 (germline): SGHNT, YENEEA. The CDR3 is 15 amino acids. The CDR3 loop reads CASSGGDERNTEAFF. CDR3 bases: TGTGCCAGCAGCGGGGGGGATGAACGGAACACTGAAGCTTTCTTT.

The chain recombines TRBV5-6 with TRBJ2-7; D unresolved. Trimming took off 1 base at V and 2 bases at J, with 10 bases between the two ends. The V gene's germline CDR1 is SGHDT and CDR2 YYEEEE. This CDR3 region has 14 residues. In nucleotides, the CDR3 is TGTGCCAGCAGCTTGCAAAGCTCCACCTACGAGCAGTACTTC. Translation: CASSLQSSTYEQYF. The complete variable domain, with remaining parts taken from reference TRBV5-6 and TRBJ2-7, reads DAGVTQSPTHLIKTRGQQVTLRCSPKSGHDTVSWYQQALGQGPQFIFQYYEEEERQRGNFPDRFSGHQFPNYSSELNVNALLLGDSALYLCASSLQSSTYEQYFGPGTRLTVT.

The V call is TRBV7-2, the J call TRBJ1-3; TRBD1 is a possible D gene (5 bases). With 5 bases removed from V and 2 bases from J, the gap between germline ends came to 10 bases. The length of the CDR3 is 14 residues. Germline CDR1 and CDR2: SGHTA and FQGNSA. CDR3 DNA sequence: TGTGCCAGCAGCCTCCAGGGAGCTGGAAACACCATATATTTT. As protein: CASSLQGAGNTIYF. The full variable domain, rest sourced from reference TRBV7-2 and TRBJ1-3, is GAGVSQSPSNKVTEKGKDVELRCDPISGHTALYWYRQSLGQGLEFLIYFQGNSAPDKSGLPSDRFSAERTGGSVSTLTIQRTQQEDSAVYLCASSLQGAGNTIYFGEGSWLTVV.

The chain carries TRBV7-2 and TRBJ2-7; the D gene is possibly TRBD2 (5 bases). Germline V gene sequence: CDR1 SGHTA, CDR2 FQGNSA. The CDR3 is 16 residues long. Trimming removed 2 bases at V and 2 bases at J, with 16 bases between. The CDR3 nucleotides read TGTGCCAGCAGCTTAATAAGCGGCAGAGGGCCCTACGAGCAGTACTTC. Translation: CASSLISGRGPYEQYF. The whole variable domain, filled in from reference TRBV7-2 and TRBJ2-7, reads GAGVSQSPSNKVTEKGKDVELRCDPISGHTALYWYRQSLGQGLEFLIYFQGNSAPDKSGLPSDRFSAERTGGSVSTLTIQRTQQEDSAVYLCASSLISGRGPYEQYFGPGTRLTVT.

This CDR3 reads CSVEQGGQETQYF. CDR3 in DNA: TGCAGCGTTGAACAGGGAGGTCAAGAGACCCAGTACTTC. The J gene is TRBJ2-5, the V gene TRBV29-1; TRBD2 is a possible D gene (6 bases). This CDR3 contains 13 residues. Germline CDR1 SQVTM, CDR2 ANQGSEA. Trimming pared 2 bases from V and 2 bases from J, leaving 9 bases between.

This sequence joins TRBV6-1 and TRBJ2-3; unclear D gene. This CDR3 spans 12 amino acids. The germline V gene encodes CDR1 MNHNS and CDR2 SASEGT. V lost 3 bases and J 5 bases, leaving 6 bases between the germline ends. CDR3 DNA: TGTGCCAGCAGTGATATAGTAGATACGCAGTATTTT. Translation gives CASSDIVDTQYF.

The V call is TRBV6-5, the J call TRBJ1-6; perhaps TRBD1 as D (5 bases). V was clipped by 10 bases and J by 7 bases, with 14 bases between them. From germline, CDR1 is MNHEY and CDR2 SVGAGI. This CDR3 has 13 residues. CDR3 nucleotide sequence: TGTGCCACTAGGACACTCACGAATTCACCCCTCCACTTT. Amino acid sequence: CATRTLTNSPLHF.

The V call is TRBV7-3, the J call TRBJ2-3, with 12 bases identical to TRBD2. CDR1 and CDR2 from the germline V gene are SGHTA and FQGTGA. The CDR3 covers 20 residues. V lost 1 base to trimming and J lost 4 bases; unmatched junction nucleotides: 15. CDR3 nucleotide sequence: TGTGCCAGCAGCTTAAGGGCGGCGGCTAGCGGGAGGGAGAGCGCAGATACGCAGTATTTT. This translates into CASSLRAAASGRESADTQYF.

This clone was seen a handful of times. The rearrangement uses TRBV30 and TRBJ1-3; a weak D match, TRBD1 (5 bases). The germline V gene has CDR1 GTSNPN and CDR2 SVGIG (reference sequence). The CDR3 is made up of 15 amino acids. V gave up 2 bases and J gave up 4 bases, with 15 bases separating them. In DNA form, the CDR3 reads TGTGCCTGGAGTCCCCTTTTGGGGCCGGGAAACACCATATATTTT. Its protein product is CAWSPLLGPGNTIYF.

The chain links TRBV7-9 to TRBJ2-6; D is possibly TRBD2 (6 bases). This CDR3 has 18 amino acids. Trimming pared 5 bases from V and 0 bases from J, leaving 17 bases between. From germline, CDR1 is SEHNR and CDR2 FQNEAQ (reference sequence). The DNA for the CDR3 is TGTGCCAGCAGCCAAGGGATTAAGGGACTCTCTGGGGCCAACGTCCTGACTTTC. Its protein is CASSQGIKGLSGANVLTF.

This clone was seen once. Compared with germline, one end of the junction differs, possibly owing to a read error. In nucleotides, the CDR3 is TGTGCTAGCAGCTTAGGCGGGGACCTCCGGGAGACCCAGTACTTC. This sequence encodes CASSLGGDLRETQYF. The V and J genes are TRBV7-7 and TRBJ2-5; D may be TRBD2 (6 bases). The length of the CDR3 is 15 residues. Germline CDR1 and CDR2: SSHAT and FNYEAQ (reference sequence).

The chain couples TRBV19 to TRBJ2-1; D perhaps matches TRBD2 (7 bases). The germline V and J ends were trimmed by 6 bases and 8 bases, with 23 bases remaining between them. Germline V gene data show CDR1 as LNHDA and CDR2 as SQIVND (reference sequence). There are 16 residues in the CDR3. CDR3 loop: CASRSRGKGGADEQFF. The CDR3 DNA follows: TGTGCCAGTAGAAGCCGAGGCAAGGGGGGGGCCGATGAGCAGTTCTTC.

The chain has TRBV27 and TRBJ1-5; D is uncertain. Germline loops: CDR1 MNHEY, CDR2 SMNVEV (reference sequence). The CDR3 has 15 residues. V lost 6 bases, J lost 6 bases, and 18 bases lay in between. Written as DNA, the CDR3 is TGTGCCAGCAGCTCGGACGGTTTGATCGGTCAGCCCCAGCATTTT. Its translation: CASSSDGLIGQPQHF.

The rearrangement links TRBV2 to TRBJ2-1, with TRBD2 matching over 10 bases. The trim removed 6 bases at V and 6 bases at J, leaving 2 bases unmatched. Germline V lookup: CDR1 SNHLY, CDR2 FYNNEI. CDR3 size: 13 residues. CDR3 sequence: CASRPSGGNEQFF. As DNA, the CDR3 is TGTGCCAGCAGGCCTAGCGGGGGCAATGAGCAGTTCTTC.

V and J are TRBV6-5 and TRBJ1-2; no clear D. Germline V gives CDR1 MNHEY, CDR2 SVGAGI. The CDR3 runs 13 residues. V was trimmed by 5 bases and J by 5 bases, leaving 12 bases between them. CDR3 in DNA: TGTGCCAGCAGTGGTGCCTTCGGGTATGGCTACACCTTC. Translation: CASSGAFGYGYTF.

This clone has a single count. V usage is TRBV2 and J usage is TRBJ1-1; D unclear. This CDR3 has 12 amino acids. Between the trimmed V and J ends, which lost 2 bases and 3 bases, there was a span of 4 bases. Germline V gene data show CDR1 as SNHLY and CDR2 as FYNNEI. The CDR3 DNA follows: TGTGCCAGCAGTGAACCATACACTGAAGCTTTCTTT. Translation gives CASSEPYTEAFF.

This clone has only one observation. This chain joins TRBV5-1 and TRBJ2-7; D is unresolved. This CDR3 region has 13 residues. V gave up 3 bases and J gave up 4 bases, with 11 bases separating them. Per the germline V gene, CDR1 is SGHRS and CDR2 is YFSETQ. CDR3 DNA sequence: TGCGCCAGCAGCTATAACGTGCCTTACGAGCAGTACTTC. It encodes CASSYNVPYEQYF.

The rearrangement uses TRBV10-2 and TRBJ2-1, with D perhaps TRBD2 (5 bases). CDR1 is WSHSY, CDR2 SAAADI, per germline. The V end lost 5 bases, the J end lost 8 bases, and 16 bases lay between the germline ends. The CDR3 spans 14 residues. The CDR3 nucleotides are TGCGCCAGCAGTCCAACTAGTATGCGCGATGAGCAGTTCTTC. This translates into CASSPTSMRDEQFF.

This clone was seen a few times. This rearrangement joins TRBV10-1 to TRBJ2-7; 14 nucleotides match TRBD2. The germline V gene has CDR1 WNHNN and CDR2 SYGVQD (reference sequence). V shed 8 bases, J shed 2 bases, and the junction held 2 bases outside the gene matches. The length of the CDR3 is 14 residues. CDR3 nucleotide sequence: TGCGCCAGCCGGGGACTAGCGGGAGCCTACGAGCAGTACTTC. It yields the protein CASRGLAGAYEQYF.

V usage is TRBV18 and J usage is TRBJ2-4, with D uncertain. Germline CDR1 reads KGHSH; CDR2 reads LQKENI. The ends were cut back, 2 bases at V and 0 bases at J, with 11 bases in the middle. The CDR3 runs 16 residues. In DNA form, the CDR3 reads TGTGCCAGCTCACCAAATCGCGCCTTAGCCAAAAACATTCAGTACTTC. Its translation is CASSPNRALAKNIQYF.

The genes are TRBV5-1 and TRBJ2-6; no firm D call. Trimming left V 4 bases short and J 3 bases short, with 8 bases between. The CDR3 totals 14 residues. From germline, CDR1 is SGHRS and CDR2 YFSETQ. CDR3 sequence: CASSPALGANVLTF. The CDR3 DNA reads as TGCGCCAGCAGCCCCGCCCTTGGGGCCAACGTCCTGACTTTC.

The CDR3 reads CASSSDRRNQPQHF. CDR3 nucleotides: TGTGCCAGCAGCTCGGACAGGCGGAATCAGCCCCAGCATTTT. The chain is built from TRBV5-8 and TRBJ1-5; 7 nucleotides line up with TRBD1. V lost 3 bases to trimming and J lost 4 bases; unmatched junction nucleotides: 4. Germline lookup yields CDR1 SGHTS and CDR2 YDEGEE. The CDR3 has 14 residues.

The V gene is TRBV7-8, the J gene TRBJ2-5; D unclear. The V end was cut by 1 base, the J end by 5 bases, with 8 bases between. Per germline, CDR1 SGHVS and CDR2 FQNEAQ. The CDR3 loop spans 13 amino acids. The CDR3 sequence: CASSLELRETQYF. The CDR3 DNA reads TGTGCCAGCAGCTTAGAGCTGCGGGAGACCCAGTACTTC.

The chain carries TRBV7-2 and TRBJ1-4; D gene uncertain. The CDR3 runs to 18 residues. V was cut by 4 bases and J by 5 bases, with 23 bases left in between. CDR1 SGHTA and CDR2 FQGNSA come from the germline V gene. The CDR3 nucleotides read TGTGCCAGCAGCTGGATCGGACTTCAAATAGGAGCAAATGAAAAACTGTTTTTT. The encoded protein is CASSWIGLQIGANEKLFF.

V is TRBV4-1 and J is TRBJ2-3, with D hard to call. This CDR3 has 15 residues. The ends were cut back, 0 bases at V and 0 bases at J, with 7 bases in the middle. Germline CDR1 reads MGHRA; CDR2 reads YSYEKL. The CDR3 DNA reads as TGCGCCAGCAGCCAAGAGGGGTCTAGCACAGATACGCAGTATTTT. Encoded protein: CASSQEGSSTDTQYF.

The chain is built from TRBV19 and TRBJ2-2, with unresolved D. Per germline, CDR1 LNHDA and CDR2 SQIVND (reference sequence). The CDR3 is 18 amino acids. Trimming removed 0 bases at V and 6 bases at J, with 20 bases between. The CDR3 DNA reads TGTGCCAGTAGTATAGAGGGTGAGGCAGTGAGTCCTCCCGGGGAGCTGTTTTTT. Amino acid sequence: CASSIEGEAVSPPGELFF.